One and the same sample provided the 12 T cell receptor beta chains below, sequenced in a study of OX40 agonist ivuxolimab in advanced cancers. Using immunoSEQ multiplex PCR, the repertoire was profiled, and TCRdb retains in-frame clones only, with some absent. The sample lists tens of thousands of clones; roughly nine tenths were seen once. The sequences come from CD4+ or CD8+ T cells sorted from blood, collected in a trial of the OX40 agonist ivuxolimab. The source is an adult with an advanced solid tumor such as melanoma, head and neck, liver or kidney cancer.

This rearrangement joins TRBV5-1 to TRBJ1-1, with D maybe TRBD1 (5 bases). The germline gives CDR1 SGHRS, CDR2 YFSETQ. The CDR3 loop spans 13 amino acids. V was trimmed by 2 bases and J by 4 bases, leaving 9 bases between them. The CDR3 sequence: CASSFDSPTEAFF. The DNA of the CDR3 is TGCGCCAGCAGCTTCGACAGCCCCACTGAAGCTTTCTTT.

CDR3 amino acids: CASSEDGNSNQPQHF. DNA for the CDR3: TGTGCCAGCAGTGAAGATGGGAATAGCAATCAGCCCCAGCATTTT. The chain links TRBV6-1 to TRBJ1-5; D ambiguous. Germline V gene data show CDR1 as MNHNS and CDR2 as SASEGT. The CDR3 covers 15 residues. The germline V and J ends were trimmed by 1 base and 0 bases, with 7 bases remaining between them.

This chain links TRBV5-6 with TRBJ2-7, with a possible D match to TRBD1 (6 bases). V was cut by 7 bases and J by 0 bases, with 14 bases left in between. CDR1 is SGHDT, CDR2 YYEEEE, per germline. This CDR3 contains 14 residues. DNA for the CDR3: TGTGCCAGCTGGGCGGACAGCTACTCCTACGAGCAGTACTTC. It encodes CASWADSYSYEQYF.

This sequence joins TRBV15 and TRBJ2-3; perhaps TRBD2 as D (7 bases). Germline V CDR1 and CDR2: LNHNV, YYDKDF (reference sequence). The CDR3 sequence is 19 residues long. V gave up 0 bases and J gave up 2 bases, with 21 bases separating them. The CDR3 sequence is CATSREYTGGGGHTDTQYF. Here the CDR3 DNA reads TGTGCCACCAGCAGAGAGTATACGGGGGGTGGGGGCCACACAGATACGCAGTATTTT. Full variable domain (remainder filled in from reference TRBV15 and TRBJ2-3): DAMVIQNPRYQVTQFGKPVTLSCSQTLNHNVMYWYQQKSSQAPKLLFHYYDKDFNNEADTPDNFQSRRPNTSFCFLDIRSPGLGDTAMYLCATSREYTGGGGHTDTQYFGPGTRLTVL.

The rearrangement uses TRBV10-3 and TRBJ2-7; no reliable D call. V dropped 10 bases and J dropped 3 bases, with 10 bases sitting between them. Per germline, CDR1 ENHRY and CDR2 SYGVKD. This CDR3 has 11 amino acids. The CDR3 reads CATPGLYEQYV. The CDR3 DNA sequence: TGTGCCACCCCTGGGCTCTACGAGCAGTACGTC.

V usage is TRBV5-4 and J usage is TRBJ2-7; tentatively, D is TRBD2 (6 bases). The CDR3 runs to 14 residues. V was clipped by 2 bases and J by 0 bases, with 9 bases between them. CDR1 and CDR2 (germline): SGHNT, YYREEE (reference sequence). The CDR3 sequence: CASSFGLSSYEQYF. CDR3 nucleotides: TGTGCCAGCAGCTTTGGACTAAGCTCCTACGAGCAGTACTTC.

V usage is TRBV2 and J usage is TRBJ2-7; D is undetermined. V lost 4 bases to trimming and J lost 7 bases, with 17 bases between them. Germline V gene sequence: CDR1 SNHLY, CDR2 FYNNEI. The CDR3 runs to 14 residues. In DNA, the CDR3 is TGTGCCAGCAGTGGGGCAGGCAGCAGTCATGAGCAGTACTTC. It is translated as CASSGAGSSHEQYF.

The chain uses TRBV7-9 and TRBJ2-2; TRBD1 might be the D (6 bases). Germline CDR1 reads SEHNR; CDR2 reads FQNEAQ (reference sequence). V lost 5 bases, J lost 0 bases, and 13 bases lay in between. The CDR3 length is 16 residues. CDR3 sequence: CASSQDGTPNTGELFF. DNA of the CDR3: TGTGCCAGCAGCCAAGACGGGACACCGAACACCGGGGAGCTGTTTTTT.

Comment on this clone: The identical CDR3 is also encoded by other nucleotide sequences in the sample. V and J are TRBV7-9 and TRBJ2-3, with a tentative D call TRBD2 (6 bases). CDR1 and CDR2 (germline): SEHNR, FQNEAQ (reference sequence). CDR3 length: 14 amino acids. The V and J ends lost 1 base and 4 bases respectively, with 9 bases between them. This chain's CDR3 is CASSLVGGADTQYF. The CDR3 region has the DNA TGTGCCAGCAGCTTAGTGGGCGGGGCAGATACGCAGTATTTT.

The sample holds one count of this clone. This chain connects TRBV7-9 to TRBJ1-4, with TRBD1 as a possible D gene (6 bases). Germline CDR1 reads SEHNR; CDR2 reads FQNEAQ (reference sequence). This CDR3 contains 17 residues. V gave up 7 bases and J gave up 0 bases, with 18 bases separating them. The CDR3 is CASTNPRGEATNEKLFF. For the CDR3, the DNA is TGTGCCAGCACCAACCCGAGGGGGGAAGCAACTAATGAAAAACTGTTTTTT.

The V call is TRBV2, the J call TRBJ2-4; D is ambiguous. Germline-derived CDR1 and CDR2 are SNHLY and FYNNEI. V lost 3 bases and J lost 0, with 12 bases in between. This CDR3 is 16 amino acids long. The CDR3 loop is CASSDVEKEAKNIQYF. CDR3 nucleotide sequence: TGTGCCAGCAGTGACGTGGAAAAGGAAGCCAAAAACATTCAGTACTTC. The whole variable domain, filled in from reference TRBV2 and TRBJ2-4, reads EPEVTQTPSHQVTQMGQEVILRCVPISNHLYFYWYRQILGQKVEFLVSFYNNEISEKSEIFDDQFSVERPDGSNFTLKIRSTKLEDSAMYFCASSDVEKEAKNIQYFGAGTRLSVL.

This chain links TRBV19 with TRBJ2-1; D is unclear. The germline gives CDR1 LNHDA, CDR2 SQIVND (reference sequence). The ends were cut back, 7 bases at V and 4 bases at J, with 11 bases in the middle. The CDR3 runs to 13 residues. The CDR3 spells CASMTPGYNEQFF. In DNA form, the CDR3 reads TGTGCCAGTATGACCCCGGGTTACAATGAGCAGTTCTTC.